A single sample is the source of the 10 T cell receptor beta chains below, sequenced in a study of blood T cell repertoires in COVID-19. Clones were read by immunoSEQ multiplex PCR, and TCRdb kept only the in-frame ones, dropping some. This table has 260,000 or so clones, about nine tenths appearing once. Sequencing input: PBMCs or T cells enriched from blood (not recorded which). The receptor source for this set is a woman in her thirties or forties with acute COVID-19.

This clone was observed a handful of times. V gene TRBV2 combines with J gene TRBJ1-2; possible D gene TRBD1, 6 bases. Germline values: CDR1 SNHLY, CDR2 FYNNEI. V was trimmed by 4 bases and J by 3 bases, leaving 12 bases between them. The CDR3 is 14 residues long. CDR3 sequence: CASSGSGADYGYTF. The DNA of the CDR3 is TGTGCCAGCAGTGGTTCAGGGGCGGACTATGGCTACACCTTC.

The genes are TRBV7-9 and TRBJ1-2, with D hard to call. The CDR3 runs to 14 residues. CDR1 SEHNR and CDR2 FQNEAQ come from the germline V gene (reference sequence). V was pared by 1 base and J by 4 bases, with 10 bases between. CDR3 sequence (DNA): TGTGCCAGCAGCTTAGAGACACCTTCCTATGGCTACACCTTC. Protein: CASSLETPSYGYTF.

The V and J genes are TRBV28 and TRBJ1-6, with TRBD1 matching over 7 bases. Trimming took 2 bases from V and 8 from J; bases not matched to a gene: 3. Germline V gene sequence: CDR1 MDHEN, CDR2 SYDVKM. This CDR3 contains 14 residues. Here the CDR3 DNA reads TGTGCCAGCAGTTTAAGCAGGGGGTATTCACCCCTCCACTTT. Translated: CASSLSRGYSPLHF.

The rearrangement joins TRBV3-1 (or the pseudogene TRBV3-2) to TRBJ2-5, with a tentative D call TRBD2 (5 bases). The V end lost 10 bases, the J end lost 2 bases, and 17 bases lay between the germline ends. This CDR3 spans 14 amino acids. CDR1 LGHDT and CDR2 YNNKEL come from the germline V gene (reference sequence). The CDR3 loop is CATERNPGQETQYF. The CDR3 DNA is TGTGCCACAGAAAGAAACCCGGGACAAGAGACCCAGTACTTC.

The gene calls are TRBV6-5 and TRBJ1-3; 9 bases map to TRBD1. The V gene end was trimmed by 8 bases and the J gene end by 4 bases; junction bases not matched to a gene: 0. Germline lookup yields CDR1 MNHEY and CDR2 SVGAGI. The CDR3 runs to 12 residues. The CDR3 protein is CASGQGGNTIYF. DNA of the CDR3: TGTGCCAGCGGACAGGGGGGAAACACCATATATTTT.

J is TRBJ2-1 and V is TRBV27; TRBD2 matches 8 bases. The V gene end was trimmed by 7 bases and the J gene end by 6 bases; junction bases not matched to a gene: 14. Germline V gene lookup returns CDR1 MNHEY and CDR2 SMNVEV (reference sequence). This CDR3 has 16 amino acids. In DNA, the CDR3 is TGTGCCAGCATATCCAGCGGGAGAGCTATTTCCAATGAGCAGTTCTTC. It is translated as CASISSGRAISNEQFF.

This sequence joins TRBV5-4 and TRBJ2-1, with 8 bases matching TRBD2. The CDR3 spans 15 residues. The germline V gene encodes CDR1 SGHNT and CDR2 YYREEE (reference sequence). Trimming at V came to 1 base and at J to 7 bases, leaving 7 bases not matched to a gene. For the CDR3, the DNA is TGTGCCAGCAGCTTGACCGGGAGGGACGGAAATGAGCAGTTCTTC. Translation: CASSLTGRDGNEQFF.

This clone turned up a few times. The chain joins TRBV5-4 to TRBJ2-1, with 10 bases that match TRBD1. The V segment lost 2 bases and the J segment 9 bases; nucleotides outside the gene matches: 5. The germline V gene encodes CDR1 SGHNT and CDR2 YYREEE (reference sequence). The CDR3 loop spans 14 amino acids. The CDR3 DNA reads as TGTGCCAGCAGCTTCGGGACAGGGGAAGGTGAGCAGTTCTTC. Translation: CASSFGTGEGEQFF.

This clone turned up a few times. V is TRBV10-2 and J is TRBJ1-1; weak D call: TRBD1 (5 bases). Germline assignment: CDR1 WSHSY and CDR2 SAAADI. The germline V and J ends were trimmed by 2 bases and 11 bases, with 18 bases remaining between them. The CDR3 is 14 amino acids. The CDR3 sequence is CASSEALLGRDAFF. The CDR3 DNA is TGCGCCAGCAGTGAGGCGCTCCTGGGCAGGGATGCTTTCTTT.

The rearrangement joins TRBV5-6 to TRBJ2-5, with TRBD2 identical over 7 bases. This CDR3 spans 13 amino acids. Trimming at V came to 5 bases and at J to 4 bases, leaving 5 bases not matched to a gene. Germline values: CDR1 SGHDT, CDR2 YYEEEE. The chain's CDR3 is CASRPGEGETQYF. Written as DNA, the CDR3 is TGTGCCAGCAGGCCCGGGGAGGGAGAGACCCAGTACTTC. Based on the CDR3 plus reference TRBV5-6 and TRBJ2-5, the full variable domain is DAGVTQSPTHLIKTRGQQVTLRCSPKSGHDTVSWYQQALGQGPQFIFQYYEEEERQRGNFPDRFSGHQFPNYSSELNVNALLLGDSALYLCASRPGEGETQYFGPGTRLLVL.